These 4 T cell receptor beta chains came from one sample sequenced in a study of vaccination effects on CD4 cells after COVID-19. Assay: immunoSEQ multiplex PCR; the TCRdb copy retains only in-frame clones and omits some. The sample carries 70,000 or so clones, 73% recorded once. These receptors are not linked to any known antigen. After roughly 11 days in culture, the CD4+ T cells were isolated. Two doses of BNT162b2 or mRNA-1273 vaccine were administered to participants. The sample consisted of CD4+ T cells from PBMCs cultured without peptide, taken after COVID-19 vaccination. Receptors originate from a human donor who received a COVID-19 vaccine.

The chain links TRBV27 to TRBJ1-2; D is possibly TRBD1 (6 bases). From germline, CDR1 is MNHEY and CDR2 SMNVEV (reference sequence). CDR3 length equals 14 residues. The V end was cut by 0 bases, the J end by 8 bases, with 13 bases between. Here the CDR3 DNA reads TGTGCCAGCAGTTTATCTGGGGGGGCGCGGGGCTACACCTTC. The encoded protein is CASSLSGGARGYTF.

The rearrangement uses TRBV7-3 and TRBJ2-2; D is possibly TRBD1 or TRBD2 (5 bases each). Germline values: CDR1 SGHTA, CDR2 FQGTGA. V dropped 4 bases and J dropped 4 bases, with 10 bases sitting between them. The CDR3 totals 14 residues. The CDR3 DNA sequence: TGTGCCAGCAGCTACCGGGACGGCACCGGGGAGCTGTTTTTT. Its translation: CASSYRDGTGELFF.

V and J are TRBV14 and TRBJ1-2, with D maybe TRBD1 (5 bases). CDR1 is SGHDN and CDR2 is FVKESK in the germline V gene. V gave up 1 base and J gave up 2 bases, with 11 bases separating them. The CDR3 consists of 15 residues. This CDR3 is CASSQVRGANYGYTF. CDR3 coding DNA: TGTGCCAGCAGCCAAGTTCGAGGGGCGAACTATGGCTACACCTTC. The entire variable domain, with the rest obtained from reference TRBV14 and TRBJ1-2, is as follows: EAGVTQFPSHSVIEKGQTVTLRCDPISGHDNLYWYRRVMGKEIKFLLHFVKESKQDESGMPNNRFLAERTGGTYSTLKVQPAELEDSGVYFCASSQVRGANYGYTFGSGTRLTVV.

This clone was found once. This chain uses TRBV2 with TRBJ1-5; D remains unclear. The ends were cut back, 5 bases at V and 3 bases at J, with 8 bases in the middle. The CDR3 consists of 13 residues. Germline CDR1 and CDR2: SNHLY and FYNNEI. The CDR3 sequence is CASSKSDNQPQHF. The CDR3 DNA reads TGTGCCAGCAGTAAGTCAGACAATCAGCCCCAGCATTTT.